A single sample gave rise to the 28 T cell receptor beta chains below, sequenced in a study of T cells in Graves' hyperthyroidism and ophthalmopathy (dated by TCRdb to the late 2010s). The library was generated by multiplex PCR. The run used an Illumina HiSeq 2000. The TCR beta CDR3 regions were amplified from the RNA transcripts. For the first round of RT-PCR on the TCR CDR3, the HTBI primer set was used together with the Qiagen OneStep RT-PCR kit. In TCRdb, the public reads were trimmed at Q25 with fastp and aligned with MiXCR, with productive beta chains retained. Rows with a matching CDR3 protein are joined into one entry that keeps the most common DNA and genes. The table for this sample lists some 400,000 distinct CDR3 sequences; roughly 19% of them were counted only once. About 3.7% of the sample is in the top ten clones. The sample taken for sequencing was blood. All receptors derive from a woman under 30 with Graves' hyperthyroidism.

This clonotype was seen at least ten times. The V gene is TRBV2, the J gene TRBJ1-1; no reliable D call. V lost 4 bases, J lost 5 bases, and 11 bases lay in between. The V gene's germline CDR1 is SNHLY and CDR2 FYNNEI. This CDR3 has 13 residues. The CDR3 here is CASSARVRTEAFF. CDR3 nucleotides: TGTGCCAGCAGTGCGCGGGTGAGGACTGAAGCTTTCTTT.

The chain is built from TRBV9 and TRBJ2-7, with D uncertain. Germline values: CDR1 SGDLS, CDR2 YYNGEE. CDR3 length equals 14 residues. V shed 0 bases and J shed 2 bases, with 9 bases lying between them. Written as DNA, the CDR3 is TGTGCCAGCAGCGTAGGTCTCTCTCCCTACGAGCAGTACTTC. It translates to CASSVGLSPYEQYF.

J is TRBJ2-2 and V is TRBV28, with 11 positions matching TRBD2. V was pared by 5 bases and J by 1 base, with 3 bases of the junction left unmatched. The germline CDR1 and CDR2 sequences are MDHEN and SYDVKM. The length of the CDR3 is 16 residues. The CDR3 coding sequence is TGTGCCAGCAGTCCACTAGCGGGGGAGAACACCGGGGAGCTGTTTTTT. It is translated as CASSPLAGENTGELFF.

This clonotype came up many times. The chain is built from TRBV12-3 or TRBV12-4 and TRBJ1-1; D remains ambiguous. V lost 9 bases and J lost 9, with 20 bases in between. This CDR3 has 13 amino acids. The CDR3 DNA follows: TGTGCCAGTTACGGGCTCCGGGGAACCAAAGCTTTCTTT. Residues: CASYGLRGTKAFF.

This clonotype was observed many times. V is TRBV29-1 and J is TRBJ1-2; no clear D gene. Trimming removed 2 bases at V and 8 bases at J, with 12 bases between. Per the germline V gene, CDR1 is SQVTM and CDR2 is ANQGSEA. This CDR3 spans 12 amino acids. CDR3 amino acids: CSVELGSGGYTF. CDR3 bases: TGCAGCGTTGAATTGGGCTCGGGCGGCTACACCTTC.

The V call is TRBV6-1, the J call TRBJ1-1, with TRBD1 as a possible D gene (5 bases). Germline CDR1 MNHNS, CDR2 SASEGT. Between the trimmed V and J ends, which lost 6 bases and 0 bases, there was a span of 14 bases. This CDR3 contains 15 residues. The CDR3 region is CASRLDSGMNTEAFF. The CDR3 DNA follows: TGTGCCAGCAGACTAGACAGCGGCATGAACACTGAAGCTTTCTTT.

This clonotype came up many times. V gene TRBV28 combines with J gene TRBJ2-2; 7 bases are shared with TRBD2. V lost 4 bases to trimming and J lost 4 bases; unmatched junction nucleotides: 9. The CDR3 has 16 residues. Per germline, CDR1 MDHEN and CDR2 SYDVKM. CDR3 sequence reads: CASSSLRGSGTGELFF. The CDR3 nucleotides read TGTGCCAGCAGTTCTTTGCGGGGGTCCGGCACCGGGGAGCTGTTTTTT.

This clonotype was recorded at least ten times. The CDR3 protein is CASSYRENQPQHF. DNA for the CDR3: TGTGCCAGCAGTTACAGGGAGAATCAGCCCCAGCATTTT. V is TRBV6-5 and J is TRBJ1-5, with D unclear. This CDR3 region has 13 residues. CDR1 and CDR2 from the germline V gene are MNHEY and SVGAGI. V dropped 2 bases and J dropped 4 bases, with 6 bases sitting between them.

This clonotype was seen more than once but under ten times. The chain joins TRBV6-1 to TRBJ2-2; the D is unclear. Between the trimmed V and J ends, which lost 4 bases and 3 bases, there was a span of 15 bases. Germline V gene data show CDR1 as MNHNS and CDR2 as SASEGT. The CDR3 consists of 16 residues. CDR3 DNA: TGTGCCAGCAGTGCCACCAACATACGGGACACCGGGGAGCTGTTTTTT. Translation: CASSATNIRDTGELFF.

The chain employs TRBV11-2 and TRBJ1-2, with unresolved D. V shed 4 bases and J shed 3 bases, with 9 bases lying between them. This CDR3 is 13 amino acids long. CDR1 and CDR2 from the germline V gene are SGHAT and FQNNGV. The CDR3 protein is CASSSAGYYGYTF. In nucleotides, the CDR3 is TGTGCCAGCAGCTCTGCTGGGTACTATGGCTACACCTTC.

This clonotype was recorded many times. The chain uses TRBV4-2 and TRBJ1-1; 8 bases agree with TRBD1. Germline CDR1 is LGHNA and CDR2 is YNFKEQ. V lost 1 base, J lost 4 bases, and 8 bases stayed unmatched. This CDR3 spans 16 amino acids. CDR3 region: CASSQAGRGQATEAFF. The CDR3, as DNA: TGTGCCAGCAGCCAAGCAGGCAGGGGGCAGGCCACTGAAGCTTTCTTT.

In this sample, this clonotype turned up many times. The V call is TRBV7-3, the J call TRBJ2-4; D could derive from TRBD1 or TRBD2 (5 bases each). Deletions cut 8 bases from V and 9 bases from J, with 17 bases between. The CDR3 loop spans 13 amino acids. The V gene's germline CDR1 is SGHTA and CDR2 FQGTGA. CDR3 sequence: CASSTVGAGIQYF. In nucleotides, the CDR3 is TGTGCCAGCTCCACCGTCGGGGCAGGCATTCAGTACTTC.

This clonotype was found many times. This sequence joins TRBV5-1 and TRBJ2-7; 8 bases are shared with TRBD1. V lost 0 bases, J lost 3 bases, and 8 bases stayed unmatched. CDR1 and CDR2 (germline): SGHRS, YFSETQ. CDR3 length: 16 amino acids. The CDR3 sequence is CASSLAPGQANYEQYF. The CDR3 DNA sequence: TGCGCCAGCAGCTTGGCTCCGGGACAGGCAAACTACGAGCAGTACTTC.

The table lists this clonotype with many counts. V gene TRBV7-8 combines with J gene TRBJ1-5; D is ambiguous. CDR1 and CDR2 from the germline V gene are SGHVS and FQNEAQ. This CDR3 has 12 amino acids. The germline V and J ends were trimmed by 1 base and 9 bases, with 7 bases remaining between them. CDR3 nucleotide sequence: TGTGCCAGCAGCTTAGTTTCACGGCCCCAGCATTTT. Translated, it gives CASSLVSRPQHF.

This clonotype was detected ten times or more. The chain couples TRBV10-3 to TRBJ1-1, with D possibly TRBD1 on 6 matching bases. Germline-derived CDR1 and CDR2 are ENHRY and SYGVKD. The V end was cut by 6 bases, the J end by 2 bases, with 19 bases between. The CDR3 has 16 amino acids. DNA of the CDR3: TGTGCCATCAGACCAACAGGGATCCAATCCAACACTGAAGCTTTCTTT. Its translation: CAIRPTGIQSNTEAFF.

Many counts were recorded for this clonotype. This chain uses TRBV6-1 with TRBJ1-1; 7 nucleotides line up with TRBD1. J lost 1 base, V lost 4 bases, and 6 bases had no gene match. Per germline, CDR1 MNHNS and CDR2 SASEGT. The length of the CDR3 is 15 residues. The CDR3 loop reads CASSGNRGANTEAFF. Written as DNA, the CDR3 is TGTGCCAGCAGTGGGAACAGGGGCGCGAACACTGAAGCTTTCTTT.

This clonotype was seen only a few times. The chain is built from TRBV11-2 and TRBJ2-7; maybe TRBD1 (6 bases). Germline CDR1 SGHAT, CDR2 FQNNGV. V lost 1 base to trimming and J lost 1 base, with 14 bases between them. The CDR3 consists of 16 residues. The CDR3 loop reads CASSLVGGKSSYEQYF. The CDR3 DNA is TGTGCCAGCAGCTTAGTAGGGGGAAAGTCGTCCTACGAGCAGTACTTC.

This chain uses TRBV27 with TRBJ2-5; 9 bases match TRBD1. CDR1 is MNHEY and CDR2 is SMNVEV in the germline V gene (reference sequence). Germline trimming cut 3 bases from V and 2 bases from J; bases unmatched to any gene: 4. The CDR3 extends over 15 amino acids. CDR3 protein: CASSFGTGPQETQYF. The CDR3 nucleotides are TGTGCCAGCAGTTTTGGGACAGGGCCACAAGAGACCCAGTACTTC.

The gene calls are TRBV11-2 and TRBJ1-2, with a tentative D call TRBD1 (6 bases). The V end lost 2 bases, the J end lost 3 bases, and 10 bases lay between the germline ends. Looked up from germline, CDR1 is SGHAT and CDR2 is FQNNGV. The CDR3 runs to 14 residues. The CDR3 reads CASSLIQGDYGYTF. As DNA, the CDR3 is TGTGCCAGCAGCTTAATACAGGGTGACTATGGCTACACCTTC. Variable domain in full (rest from reference TRBV11-2 and TRBJ1-2): EAGVAQSPRYKIIEKRQSVAFWCNPISGHATLYWYQQILGQGPKLLIQFQNNGVVDDSQLPKDRFSAERLKGVDSTLKIQPAKLEDSAVYLCASSLIQGDYGYTFGSGTRLTVV.

This clonotype showed up many times. The chain recombines TRBV7-2 with TRBJ2-7; D is undetermined. The CDR3 runs 14 residues. Trimming removed 2 bases from V and 2 bases from J, with 10 bases in between. Germline V gene sequence: CDR1 SGHTA, CDR2 FQGNSA. The CDR3 protein is CASSLRTDAYEQYF. CDR3 DNA: TGTGCCAGCAGCTTACGAACAGATGCCTACGAGCAGTACTTC.

This clonotype occurred many times. The chain uses TRBV6-5 and TRBJ1-1, with D perhaps matching TRBD1 (6 bases). The CDR3 runs 14 residues. Between the trimmed V and J ends, which lost 1 base and 4 bases, there was a span of 10 bases. The germline gives CDR1 MNHEY, CDR2 SVGAGI. CDR3 sequence: CASSYWGGGTEAFF. The DNA of the CDR3 is TGTGCCAGCAGTTACTGGGGGGGCGGCACTGAAGCTTTCTTT.

The sample holds many counts of this clonotype. The chain joins TRBV6-2 or TRBV6-3 to TRBJ1-5, with a tentative D call TRBD1 (5 bases). The V end lost 8 bases, the J end lost 3 bases, and 11 bases lay between the germline ends. This CDR3 comprises 13 residues. CDR1 and CDR2 from the germline V gene are MNHEY and SVGEGT. CDR3 coding DNA: TGTGCCAGCCGGGACGAATTCAATCAGCCCCAGCATTTT. Encoded protein: CASRDEFNQPQHF.

The table lists this clonotype with many counts. V gene TRBV6-1 combines with J gene TRBJ2-1; D unresolved. Per germline, CDR1 MNHNS and CDR2 SASEGT. V was trimmed by 8 bases and J by 5 bases, leaving 13 bases between them. This CDR3 comprises 13 residues. As DNA, the CDR3 is TGTGCCAGCGGCGACCCTCGGGACAATGAGCAGTTCTTC. This translates into CASGDPRDNEQFF.

This sequence joins TRBV30 and TRBJ2-2; tentatively, D is TRBD1 (6 bases). The V end lost 0 bases, the J end lost 1 base, and 12 bases lay between the germline ends. This CDR3 spans 16 amino acids. Germline CDR1 and CDR2: GTSNPN and SVGIG (reference sequence). As DNA, the CDR3 is TGTGCCTGGAGTGTACTTGGACAGCTGAACACCGGGGAGCTGTTTTTT. It encodes CAWSVLGQLNTGELFF.

Ten or more counts support this clonotype. This chain links TRBV20-1 with TRBJ1-1; D possibly corresponds to TRBD1 (5 bases). V dropped 5 bases and J dropped 6 bases, with 16 bases sitting between them. Germline V lookup: CDR1 DFQATT, CDR2 SNEGSKA (reference sequence). The CDR3 loop spans 13 amino acids. This chain's CDR3 is CSAPPGGRPEAFF. The CDR3 bases are TGCAGTGCTCCCCCCGGGGGGAGACCTGAAGCTTTCTTT.

This chain links TRBV5-1 with TRBJ2-2, with a tentative D call TRBD2 (6 bases). Trimming pared 4 bases from V and 8 bases from J, leaving 18 bases between. The CDR3 totals 15 residues. CDR1 is SGHRS and CDR2 is YFSETQ in the germline V gene. The CDR3 is CASSPLGLGTGELFF. The CDR3 bases are TGCGCCAGCAGCCCCTTGGGGTTGGGGACTGGGGAGCTGTTTTTT.

This clonotype was counted ten times or more. One junction end disagrees with the germline gene, perhaps due to a read error. This chain joins TRBV7-7 and TRBJ1-2, with TRBD1 matching 9 bases. Germline V lookup: CDR1 SSHAT, CDR2 FNYEAQ (reference sequence). This CDR3 is built from 14 residues. The CDR3: CASSPLQGAGGYTF. CDR3 nucleotides: TGTGCTAGCAGCCCACTACAGGGGGCGGGAGGCTACACCTTC.

Many counts were recorded for this clonotype. J is TRBJ1-1 and V is TRBV6-5; the D is unclear. V lost 5 bases, J lost 1 base, and 11 bases lay in between. This CDR3 spans 14 amino acids. The germline V gene encodes CDR1 MNHEY and CDR2 SVGAGI. CDR3 sequence reads: CASSSPRKNTEAFF. DNA for the CDR3: TGTGCCAGCAGTAGCCCCCGGAAGAACACTGAAGCTTTCTTT.